Detailed here is one T cell receptor beta chain. The CDR3 is made up of 15 amino acids. Germline CDR1 is KGHSH and CDR2 is LQKENI. The V end lost 3 bases, the J end lost 2 bases, and 10 bases lay between the germline ends. The source of the sample is a study of blood T cell repertoires in COVID-19. Study details: From the United States, Italy and Spain came samples of acute and convalescent COVID-19. The analysed material was cDNA or gDNA that came from T cells, B-cell-depleted T cells, or PBMCs.

Authors' data handling: Using reference gene primer amplification, nucleated cell counts were estimated. Assay used: immunoSEQ multiplex PCR; TCRdb lists only in-frame clones, some missing. The D gene and trimming were derived from the DNA, and the V and J assignments and clone size from that table. The sample carries about 100,000 clones, roughly nine tenths recorded once. V gene TRBV18 combines with J gene TRBJ1-4, with D unclear. The specimen was peripheral blood. The TCR sequence derives from a man aged 45 to 65 with active COVID-19. The CDR3 DNA is TGTGCCAGCTCACCGACGACGGGGACTAATGAAAAACTGTTTTTT. Amino acid sequence: CASSPTTGTNEKLFF.